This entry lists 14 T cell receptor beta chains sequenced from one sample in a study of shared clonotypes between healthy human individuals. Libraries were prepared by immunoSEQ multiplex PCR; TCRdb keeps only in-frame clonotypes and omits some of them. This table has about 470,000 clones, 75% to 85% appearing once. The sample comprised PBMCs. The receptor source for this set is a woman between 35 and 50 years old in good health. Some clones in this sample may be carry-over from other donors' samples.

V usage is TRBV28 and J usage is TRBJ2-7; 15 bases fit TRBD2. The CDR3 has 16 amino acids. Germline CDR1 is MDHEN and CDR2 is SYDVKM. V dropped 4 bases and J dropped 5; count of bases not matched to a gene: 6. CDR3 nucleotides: TGTGCCAGCAGTTCCGGGACTAGCGGGAGGAGGGACGAGCAGTACTTC. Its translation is CASSSGTSGRRDEQYF.

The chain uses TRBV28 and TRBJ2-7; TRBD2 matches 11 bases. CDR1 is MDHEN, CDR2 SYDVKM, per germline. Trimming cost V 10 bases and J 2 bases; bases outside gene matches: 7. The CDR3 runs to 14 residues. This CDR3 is CAINSGRGTYEQYF. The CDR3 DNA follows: TGTGCCATTAATAGCGGGAGGGGAACCTACGAGCAGTACTTC.

CDR3 protein: CASSSSSGATYNEQFF. The CDR3 coding sequence is TGTGCCAGCAGCTCCTCGAGCGGGGCTACCTACAATGAGCAGTTCTTC. The genes are TRBV7-6 and TRBJ2-1; 7 bases match TRBD2. The germline CDR1 and CDR2 sequences are SGHVS and FNYEAQ. This CDR3 contains 16 residues. V was pared by 4 bases and J by 2 bases, with 8 bases of the junction left unmatched.

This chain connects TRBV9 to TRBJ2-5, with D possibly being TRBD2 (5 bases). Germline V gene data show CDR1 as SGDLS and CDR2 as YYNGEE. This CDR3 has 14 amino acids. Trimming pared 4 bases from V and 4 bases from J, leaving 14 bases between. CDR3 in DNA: TGTGCCAGCAGCACCGATCCGGGATCAGAGACCCAGTACTTC. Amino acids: CASSTDPGSETQYF.

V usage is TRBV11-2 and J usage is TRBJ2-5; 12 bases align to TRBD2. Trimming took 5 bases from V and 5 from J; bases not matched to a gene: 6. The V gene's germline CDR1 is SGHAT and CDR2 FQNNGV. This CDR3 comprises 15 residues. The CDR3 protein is CASSVGLAGGETQYF. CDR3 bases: TGTGCCAGCAGCGTCGGGCTAGCGGGAGGGGAGACCCAGTACTTC.

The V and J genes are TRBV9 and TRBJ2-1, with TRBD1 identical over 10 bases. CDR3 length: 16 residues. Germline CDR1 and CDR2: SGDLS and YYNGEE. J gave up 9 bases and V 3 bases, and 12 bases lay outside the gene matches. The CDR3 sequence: CASSARDRGFHSEQFF. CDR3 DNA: TGTGCCAGCAGCGCCCGGGACAGGGGCTTTCACAGTGAGCAGTTCTTC.

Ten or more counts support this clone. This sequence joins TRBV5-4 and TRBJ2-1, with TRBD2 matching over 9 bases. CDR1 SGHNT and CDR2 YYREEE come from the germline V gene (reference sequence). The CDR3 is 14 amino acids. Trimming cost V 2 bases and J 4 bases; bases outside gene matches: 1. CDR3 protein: CASSFSGRYNEQFF. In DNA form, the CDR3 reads TGTGCCAGCAGCTTTAGCGGGAGATACAATGAGCAGTTCTTC.

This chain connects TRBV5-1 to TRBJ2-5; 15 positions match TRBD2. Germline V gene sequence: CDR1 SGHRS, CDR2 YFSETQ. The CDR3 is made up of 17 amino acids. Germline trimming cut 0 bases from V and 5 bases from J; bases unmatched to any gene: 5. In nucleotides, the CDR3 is TGCGCCAGCAGCTTGGCCGGACTAGCGGGAGGGCCGGAGACCCAGTACTTC. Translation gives CASSLAGLAGGPETQYF. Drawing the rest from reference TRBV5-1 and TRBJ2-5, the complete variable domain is KAGVTQTPRYLIKTRGQQVTLSCSPISGHRSVSWYQQTPGQGLQFLFEYFSETQRNKGNFPGRFSGRQFSNSRSEMNVSTLELGDSALYLCASSLAGLAGGPETQYFGPGTRLLVL.

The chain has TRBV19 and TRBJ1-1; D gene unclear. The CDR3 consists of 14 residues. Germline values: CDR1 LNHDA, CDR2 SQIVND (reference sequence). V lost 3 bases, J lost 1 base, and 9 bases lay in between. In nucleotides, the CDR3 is TGTGCCAGTAGTATCACGGCGACGAACACTGAAGCTTTCTTT. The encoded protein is CASSITATNTEAFF.

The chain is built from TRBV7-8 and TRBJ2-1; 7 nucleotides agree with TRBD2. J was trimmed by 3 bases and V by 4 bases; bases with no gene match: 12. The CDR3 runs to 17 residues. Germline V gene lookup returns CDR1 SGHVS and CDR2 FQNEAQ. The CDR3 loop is CASSSPRSSGHYNEQFF. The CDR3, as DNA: TGTGCCAGCAGCTCCCCCCGTTCTAGCGGCCACTACAATGAGCAGTTCTTC.

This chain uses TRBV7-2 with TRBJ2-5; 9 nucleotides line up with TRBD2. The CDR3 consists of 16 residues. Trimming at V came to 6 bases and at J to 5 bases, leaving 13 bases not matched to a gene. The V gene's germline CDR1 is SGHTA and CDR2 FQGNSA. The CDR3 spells CASSSALAGVRETQYF. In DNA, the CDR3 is TGTGCCAGCAGTTCCGCATTAGCGGGAGTGAGGGAGACCCAGTACTTC.

The CDR3 DNA sequence: TGTGCCAGCTCTCCGGGGGCTGATGAGCAGTTCTTC. Protein sequence: CASSPGADEQFF. The gene calls are TRBV18 and TRBJ2-1; either TRBD1 or TRBD2 may supply D (6 bases each). Deletions cut 6 bases from V and 8 bases from J, with 11 bases between. The CDR3 totals 12 residues. Germline V gene sequence: CDR1 KGHSH, CDR2 LQKENI.

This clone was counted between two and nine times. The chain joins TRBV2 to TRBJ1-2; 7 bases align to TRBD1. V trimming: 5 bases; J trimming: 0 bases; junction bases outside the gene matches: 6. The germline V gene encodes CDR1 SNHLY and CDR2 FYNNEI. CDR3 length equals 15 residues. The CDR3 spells CASSRSGQPNYGYTF. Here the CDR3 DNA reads TGTGCCAGCAGTCGATCGGGACAGCCTAACTATGGCTACACCTTC.

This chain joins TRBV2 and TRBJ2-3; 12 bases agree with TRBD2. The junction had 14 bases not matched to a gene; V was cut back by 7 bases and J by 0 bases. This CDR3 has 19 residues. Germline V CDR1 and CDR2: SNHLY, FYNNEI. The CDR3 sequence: CASTRTVLAGGRSTDTQYF. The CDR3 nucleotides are TGTGCCAGCACCCGGACAGTCCTAGCGGGAGGGAGGAGCACAGATACGCAGTATTTT.